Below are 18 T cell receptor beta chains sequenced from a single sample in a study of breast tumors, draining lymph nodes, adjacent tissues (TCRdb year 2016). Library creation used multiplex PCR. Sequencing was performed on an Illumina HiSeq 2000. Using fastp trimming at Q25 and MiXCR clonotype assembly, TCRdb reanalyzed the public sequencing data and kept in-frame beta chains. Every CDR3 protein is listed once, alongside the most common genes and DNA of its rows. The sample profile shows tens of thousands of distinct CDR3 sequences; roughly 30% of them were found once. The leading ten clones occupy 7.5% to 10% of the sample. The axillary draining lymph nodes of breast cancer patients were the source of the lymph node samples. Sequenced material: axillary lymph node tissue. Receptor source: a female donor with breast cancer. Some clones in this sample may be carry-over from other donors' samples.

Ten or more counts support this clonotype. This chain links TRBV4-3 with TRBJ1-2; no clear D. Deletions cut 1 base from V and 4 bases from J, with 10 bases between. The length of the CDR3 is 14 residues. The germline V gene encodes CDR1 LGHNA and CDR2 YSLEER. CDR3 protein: CASSQAPGPYGYTF. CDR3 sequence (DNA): TGCGCCAGCAGCCAAGCCCCTGGTCCCTATGGCTACACCTTC.

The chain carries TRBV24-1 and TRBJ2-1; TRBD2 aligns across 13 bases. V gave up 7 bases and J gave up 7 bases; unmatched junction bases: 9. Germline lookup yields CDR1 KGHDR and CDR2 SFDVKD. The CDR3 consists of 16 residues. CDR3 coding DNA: TGTGCCACCAGCGAGGCGGGACTAGCGGGACTGAATGAGCAGTTCTTC. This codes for CATSEAGLAGLNEQFF.

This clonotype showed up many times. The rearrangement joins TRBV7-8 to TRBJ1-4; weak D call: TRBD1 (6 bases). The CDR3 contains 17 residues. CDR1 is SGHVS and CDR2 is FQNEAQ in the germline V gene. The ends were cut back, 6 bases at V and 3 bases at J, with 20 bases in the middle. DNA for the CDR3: TGTGCCAGCAGGGCGGGGGCAGGGACTGCTGCTAATGAAAAACTGTTTTTT. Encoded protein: CASRAGAGTAANEKLFF. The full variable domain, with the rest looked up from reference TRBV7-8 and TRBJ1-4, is GAGVSQSPRYKVAKRGQDVALRCDPISGHVSLFWYQQALGQGPEFLTYFQNEAQLDKSGLPSDRFFAERPEGSVSTLKIQRTQQEDSAVYLCASRAGAGTAANEKLFFGSGTQLSVL.

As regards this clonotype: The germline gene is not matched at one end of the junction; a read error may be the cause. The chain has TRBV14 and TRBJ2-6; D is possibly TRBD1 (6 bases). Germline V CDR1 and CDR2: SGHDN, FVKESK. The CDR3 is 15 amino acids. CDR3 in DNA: TGTGCCAGCAGCCAGGGACACTCTGGGGCCAACGTCCTGATTTTC. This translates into CASSQGHSGANVLIF.

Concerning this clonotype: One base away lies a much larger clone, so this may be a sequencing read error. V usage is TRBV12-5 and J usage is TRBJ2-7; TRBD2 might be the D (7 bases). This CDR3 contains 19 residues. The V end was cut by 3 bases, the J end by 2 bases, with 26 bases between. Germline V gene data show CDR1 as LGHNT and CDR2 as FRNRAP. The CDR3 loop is CASGFPGGGPSTRTYEQYF. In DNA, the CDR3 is TGTGCTAGTGGTTTCCCTGGGGGGGGCCCTTCGACCCGAACCTACGAGCAGTACTTC.

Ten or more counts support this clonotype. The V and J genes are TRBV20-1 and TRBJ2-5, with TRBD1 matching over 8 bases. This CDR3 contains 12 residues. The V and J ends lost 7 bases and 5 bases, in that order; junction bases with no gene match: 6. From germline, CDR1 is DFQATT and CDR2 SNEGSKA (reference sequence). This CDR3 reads CSVEDRAETQYF. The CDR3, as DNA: TGCAGTGTTGAGGACAGGGCGGAGACCCAGTACTTC.

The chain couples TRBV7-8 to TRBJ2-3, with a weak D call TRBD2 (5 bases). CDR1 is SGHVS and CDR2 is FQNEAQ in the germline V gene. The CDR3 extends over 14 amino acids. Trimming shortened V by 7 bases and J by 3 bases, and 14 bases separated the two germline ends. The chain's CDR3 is CASTGLNPTDTQYF. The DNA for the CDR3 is TGTGCCAGCACGGGGTTGAACCCGACAGATACGCAGTATTTT.

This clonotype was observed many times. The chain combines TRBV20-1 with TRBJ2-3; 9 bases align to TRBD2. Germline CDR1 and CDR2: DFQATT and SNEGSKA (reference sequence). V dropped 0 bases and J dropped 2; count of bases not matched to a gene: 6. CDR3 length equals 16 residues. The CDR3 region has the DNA TGCAGTGCTAGAGAAGGACTAGCGAGAAACACAGATACGCAGTATTTT. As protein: CSAREGLARNTDTQYF.

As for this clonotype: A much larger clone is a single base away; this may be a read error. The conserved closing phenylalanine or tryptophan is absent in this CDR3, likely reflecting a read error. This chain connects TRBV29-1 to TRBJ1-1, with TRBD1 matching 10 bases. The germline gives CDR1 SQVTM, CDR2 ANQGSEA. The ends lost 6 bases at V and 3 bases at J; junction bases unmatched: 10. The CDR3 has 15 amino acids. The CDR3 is CSVLGDRGEDTEAFS. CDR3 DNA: TGCAGCGTCCTTGGGGACAGGGGAGAGGACACTGAAGCTTTCTCT.

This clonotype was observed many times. Here the CDR3 reads CASSEGLTSDSDTQYF. Here the CDR3 DNA reads TGTGCCAGCAGTGAAGGGCTAACGTCTGATTCAGATACGCAGTATTTT. The chain uses TRBV25-1 and TRBJ2-3; D unclear. V was cut by 2 bases and J by 4 bases, with 16 bases left in between. Germline V gene data show CDR1 as MGHDK and CDR2 as SYGVNS. CDR3 length: 16 residues.

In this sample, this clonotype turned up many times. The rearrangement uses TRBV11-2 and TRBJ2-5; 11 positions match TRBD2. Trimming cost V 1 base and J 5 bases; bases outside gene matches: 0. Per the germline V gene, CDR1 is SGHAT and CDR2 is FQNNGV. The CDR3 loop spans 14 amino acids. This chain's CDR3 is CASSLGTSGETQYF. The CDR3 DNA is TGTGCCAGCAGCTTAGGGACTAGCGGGGAGACCCAGTACTTC.

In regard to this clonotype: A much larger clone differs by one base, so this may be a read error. The CDR3, as DNA: TGCGCCAGCCTTCGGGGGGGGGACCTGTTTAGCACAGATACGCAGTATTTT. Protein product: CASLRGGDLFSTDTQYF. The genes are TRBV6-5 and TRBJ2-3, with 8 positions matching TRBD2. Germline V CDR1 and CDR2: MNHEY, SVGAGI. The CDR3 totals 17 residues.

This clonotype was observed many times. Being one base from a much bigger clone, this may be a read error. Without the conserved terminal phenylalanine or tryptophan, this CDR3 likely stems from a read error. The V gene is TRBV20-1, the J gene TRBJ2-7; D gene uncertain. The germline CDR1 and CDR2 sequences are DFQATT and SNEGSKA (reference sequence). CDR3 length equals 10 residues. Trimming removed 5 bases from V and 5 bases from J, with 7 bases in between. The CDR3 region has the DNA TGCAGTGCTGCTAATCACGAGCAGTACTCC. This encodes CSAANHEQYS.

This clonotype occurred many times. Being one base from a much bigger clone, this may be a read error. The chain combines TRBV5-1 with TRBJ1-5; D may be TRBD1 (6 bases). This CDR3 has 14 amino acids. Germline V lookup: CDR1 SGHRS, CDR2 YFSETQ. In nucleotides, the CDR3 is TGCGCCAGCAGACAGGGTTTGGGCAATCACCCCCAGCATTTT. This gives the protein CASRQGLGNHPQHF.

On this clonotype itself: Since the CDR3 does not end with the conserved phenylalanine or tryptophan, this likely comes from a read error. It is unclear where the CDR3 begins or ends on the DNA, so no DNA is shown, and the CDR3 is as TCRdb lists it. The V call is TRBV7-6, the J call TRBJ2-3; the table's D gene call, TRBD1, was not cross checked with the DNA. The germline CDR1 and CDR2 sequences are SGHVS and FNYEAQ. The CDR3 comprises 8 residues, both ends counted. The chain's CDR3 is CASSLVGG.

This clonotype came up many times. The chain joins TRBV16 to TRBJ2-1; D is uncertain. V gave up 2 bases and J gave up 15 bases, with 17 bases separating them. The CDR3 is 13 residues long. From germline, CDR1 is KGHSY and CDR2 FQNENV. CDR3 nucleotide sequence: TGTGCCAGCAGCCAAGACGGCCCCCTCGTGCCGTTCTTC. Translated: CASSQDGPLVPFF.

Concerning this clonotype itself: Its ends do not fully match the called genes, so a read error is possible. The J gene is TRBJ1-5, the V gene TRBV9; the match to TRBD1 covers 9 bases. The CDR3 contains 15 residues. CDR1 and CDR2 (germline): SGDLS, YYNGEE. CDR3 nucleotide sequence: TGTGCCAGCAGCGCCACAGGGGGCAACAATAAGCCCCAGCATTTT. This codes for CASSATGGNNKPQHF.

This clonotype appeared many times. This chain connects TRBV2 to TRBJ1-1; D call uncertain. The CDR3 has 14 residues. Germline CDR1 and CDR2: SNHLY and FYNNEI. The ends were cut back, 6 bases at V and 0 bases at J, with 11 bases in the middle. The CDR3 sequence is CASSQASLNTEAFF. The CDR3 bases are TGTGCCAGCAGCCAAGCCTCATTGAACACTGAAGCTTTCTTT.